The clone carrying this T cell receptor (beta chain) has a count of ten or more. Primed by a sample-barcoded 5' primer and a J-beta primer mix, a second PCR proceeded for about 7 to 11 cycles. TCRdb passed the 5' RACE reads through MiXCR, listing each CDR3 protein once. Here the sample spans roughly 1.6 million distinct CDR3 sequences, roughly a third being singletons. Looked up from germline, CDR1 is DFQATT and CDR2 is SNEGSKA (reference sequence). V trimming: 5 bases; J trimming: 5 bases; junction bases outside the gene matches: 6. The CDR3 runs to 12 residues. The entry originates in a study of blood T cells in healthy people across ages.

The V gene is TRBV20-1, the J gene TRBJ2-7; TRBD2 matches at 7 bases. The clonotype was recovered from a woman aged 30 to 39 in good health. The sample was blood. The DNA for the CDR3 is TGCAGTGCTGCCCCCCGGGGGGACGAGCAGTACTTC. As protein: CSAAPRGDEQYF.